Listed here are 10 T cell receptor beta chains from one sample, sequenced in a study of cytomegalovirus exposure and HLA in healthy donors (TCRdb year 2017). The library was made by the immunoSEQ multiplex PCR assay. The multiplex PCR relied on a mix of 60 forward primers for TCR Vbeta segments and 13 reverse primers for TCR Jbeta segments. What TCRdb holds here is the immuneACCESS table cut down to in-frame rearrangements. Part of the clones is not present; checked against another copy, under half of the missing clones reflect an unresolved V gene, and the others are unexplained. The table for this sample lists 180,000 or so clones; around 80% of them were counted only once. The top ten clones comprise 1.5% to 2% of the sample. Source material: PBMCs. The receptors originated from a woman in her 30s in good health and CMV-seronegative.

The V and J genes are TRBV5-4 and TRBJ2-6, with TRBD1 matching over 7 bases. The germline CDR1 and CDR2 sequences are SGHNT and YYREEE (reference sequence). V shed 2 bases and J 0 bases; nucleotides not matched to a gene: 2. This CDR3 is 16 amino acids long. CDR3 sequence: CASSLKGASGANVLTF. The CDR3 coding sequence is TGTGCCAGCAGCTTAAAGGGGGCCTCTGGGGCCAACGTCCTGACTTTC. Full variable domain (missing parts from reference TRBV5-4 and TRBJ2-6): ETGVTQSPTHLIKTRGQQVTLRCSSQSGHNTVSWYQQALGQGPQFIFQYYREEENGRGNFPPRFSGLQFPNYSSELNVNALELDDSALYLCASSLKGASGANVLTFGAGSRLTVL.

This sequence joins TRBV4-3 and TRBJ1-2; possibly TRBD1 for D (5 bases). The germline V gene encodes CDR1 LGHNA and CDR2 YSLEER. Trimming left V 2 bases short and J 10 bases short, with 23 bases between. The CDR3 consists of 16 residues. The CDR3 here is CASSQWDLDTPRDYTF. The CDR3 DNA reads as TGCGCCAGCAGCCAATGGGACTTGGACACGCCACGGGACTACACCTTC.

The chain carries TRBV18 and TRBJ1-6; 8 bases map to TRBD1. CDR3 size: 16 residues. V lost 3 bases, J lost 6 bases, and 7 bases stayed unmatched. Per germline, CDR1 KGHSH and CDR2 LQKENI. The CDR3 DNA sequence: TGTGCCAGCTCACCTTTGGGGACAGGCCTTAATTCACCCCTCCACTTT. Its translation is CASSPLGTGLNSPLHF.

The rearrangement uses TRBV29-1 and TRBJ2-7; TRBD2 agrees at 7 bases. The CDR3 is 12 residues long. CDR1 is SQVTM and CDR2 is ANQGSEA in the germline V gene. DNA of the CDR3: TGCAGTGGGGGGGTCGAAGCCTACGAGCAGTACTTC. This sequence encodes CSGGVEAYEQYF.

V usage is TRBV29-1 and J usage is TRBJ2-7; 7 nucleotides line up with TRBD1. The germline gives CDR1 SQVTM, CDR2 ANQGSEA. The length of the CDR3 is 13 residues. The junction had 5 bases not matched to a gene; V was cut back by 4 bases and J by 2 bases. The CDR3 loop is CSVVVQGAYEQYF. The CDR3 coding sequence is TGCAGCGTTGTGGTCCAGGGGGCCTACGAGCAGTACTTC.

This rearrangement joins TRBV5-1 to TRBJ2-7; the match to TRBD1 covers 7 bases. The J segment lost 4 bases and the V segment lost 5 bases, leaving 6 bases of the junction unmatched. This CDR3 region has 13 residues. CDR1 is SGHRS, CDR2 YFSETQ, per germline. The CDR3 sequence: CASSLLQGYEQYF. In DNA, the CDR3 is TGCGCCAGCAGTTTACTACAGGGGTACGAGCAGTACTTC.

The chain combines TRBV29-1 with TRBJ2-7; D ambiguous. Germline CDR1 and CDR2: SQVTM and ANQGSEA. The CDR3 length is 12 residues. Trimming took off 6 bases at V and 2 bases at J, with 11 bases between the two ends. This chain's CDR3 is CSVMSGTYEQYF. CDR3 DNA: TGCAGCGTCATGTCCGGTACCTACGAGCAGTACTTC.

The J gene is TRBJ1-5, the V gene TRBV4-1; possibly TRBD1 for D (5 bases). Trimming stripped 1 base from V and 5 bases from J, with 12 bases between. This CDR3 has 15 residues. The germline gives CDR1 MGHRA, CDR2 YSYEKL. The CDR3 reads CASSQGREGYQPQHF. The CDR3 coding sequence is TGCGCCAGCAGCCAAGGAAGGGAGGGGTATCAGCCCCAGCATTTT.

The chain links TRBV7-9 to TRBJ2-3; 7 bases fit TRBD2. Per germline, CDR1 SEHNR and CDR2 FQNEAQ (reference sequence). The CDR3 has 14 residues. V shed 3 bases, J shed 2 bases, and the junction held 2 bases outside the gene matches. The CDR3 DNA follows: TGTGCCAGCAGCTTCGGGGGGACCACAGATACGCAGTATTTT. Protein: CASSFGGTTDTQYF.

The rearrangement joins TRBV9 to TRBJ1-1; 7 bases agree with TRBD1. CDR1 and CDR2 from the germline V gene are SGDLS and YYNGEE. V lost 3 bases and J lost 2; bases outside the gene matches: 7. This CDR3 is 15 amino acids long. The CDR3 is CASSERQGINTEAFF. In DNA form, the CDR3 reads TGTGCCAGCAGCGAGCGACAGGGAATTAACACTGAAGCTTTCTTT. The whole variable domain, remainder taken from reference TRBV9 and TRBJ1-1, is DSGVTQTPKHLITATGQRVTLRCSPRSGDLSVYWYQQSLDQGLQFLIQYYNGEERAKGNILERFSAQQFPDLHSELNLSSLELGDSALYFCASSERQGINTEAFFGQGTRLTVV.